These 13 T cell receptor beta chains originate from one sample sequenced in a study of a mutant IDH1 vaccine in newly diagnosed glioma. This table comes from immunoSEQ multiplex PCR, and its TCRdb copy is limited to in-frame clones, with some not included. Among 50,000 to 70,000 clones, about three quarters were seen once, and the ten largest hold approximately 7.6%. No antigen is known for these receptors. Described time point: week 23, last vaccination. The investigators gave 300 ug of mutant IDH1 20-mer peptide in each vaccine dose, together with topical imiquimod. The sample consisted of PBMCs, taken from a glioma patient whose treatment included an IDH1 peptide vaccine. The receptors derive from a woman in her forties with glioma. Some clones in this sample may be carry-over from other donors' samples.

V is TRBV2 and J is TRBJ1-1, with D possibly being TRBD1 (6 bases). CDR1 is SNHLY, CDR2 FYNNEI, per germline. The CDR3 sequence is 13 residues long. With 6 bases removed from V and 6 bases from J, the gap between germline ends came to 14 bases. The CDR3 spells CASRGTGTAEAFF. CDR3 DNA sequence: TGTGCCAGCAGGGGTACAGGGACTGCTGAAGCTTTCTTT.

This chain joins TRBV5-1 and TRBJ1-1; D may be TRBD1 (5 bases). The germline CDR1 and CDR2 sequences are SGHRS and YFSETQ. CDR3 length: 15 residues. Trimming stripped 2 bases from V and 0 bases from J, with 11 bases between. This CDR3 reads CASSFGQIMNTEAFF. CDR3 coding DNA: TGCGCCAGCAGCTTCGGACAAATCATGAACACTGAAGCTTTCTTT.

The chain couples TRBV19 to TRBJ2-1; 16 positions agree with TRBD2. CDR3 length equals 17 residues. CDR1 is LNHDA and CDR2 is SQIVND in the germline V gene (reference sequence). J gave up 3 bases and V 8 bases, and 7 bases lay outside the gene matches. CDR3 sequence: CASAGTSGGVDYNEQFF. The CDR3 coding sequence is TGTGCCAGTGCCGGGACTAGCGGGGGGGTAGACTACAATGAGCAGTTCTTC.

The V and J genes are TRBV6-6 and TRBJ2-7; the D gene could be TRBD1 or TRBD2 (5 bases each). Germline CDR1 reads MNHNY; CDR2 reads SVGAGI (reference sequence). Between the trimmed V and J ends, which lost 9 bases and 6 bases, there was a span of 15 bases. The CDR3 runs to 12 residues. The CDR3 DNA reads TGTGCCAGTACCAGTGGGGGTCTCGAGCAGTACTTC. Translation: CASTSGGLEQYF.

V usage is TRBV21-1 and J usage is TRBJ2-5; TRBD2 is the table's D call and was not checked against the DNA. TRBV21-1 is labeled a pseudogene. The CDR3 totals 14 residues. The DNA of the CDR3 is TGTGCCAGCAGCAACCCCCAGAGGCAAGAGACCCAGTACTTC. It yields the protein CASSNPQRQETQYF.

Concerning this clone: The same CDR3 is also encoded by other DNA sequences in this sample. The V call is TRBV18, the J call TRBJ1-2, with TRBD1 matching 9 bases. V trimming: 2 bases; J trimming: 6 bases; junction bases outside the gene matches: 1. This CDR3 contains 13 residues. Germline V CDR1 and CDR2: KGHSH, LQKENI. The CDR3 nucleotides are TGTGCCAGCTCACCAGGGGACAGGGATGGCTACACCTTC. Protein sequence: CASSPGDRDGYTF.

V and J are TRBV20-1 and TRBJ1-4, with D uncertain. V was pared by 3 bases and J by 5 bases, with 4 bases between. The germline V gene has CDR1 DFQATT and CDR2 SNEGSKA (reference sequence). The CDR3 runs to 11 residues. The CDR3 region has the DNA TGCAGTGCTAGTCAAAATGAAAAACTGTTTTTT. It translates to CSASQNEKLFF.

This chain links TRBV19 with TRBJ1-5, with 10 bases that match TRBD1. Germline V gene lookup returns CDR1 LNHDA and CDR2 SQIVND (reference sequence). This CDR3 spans 15 amino acids. V gave up 9 bases and J gave up 4 bases; unmatched junction bases: 9. The CDR3 protein is CASRWTGGTNQPQHF. The CDR3 region has the DNA TGTGCCAGCAGGTGGACAGGGGGGACGAATCAGCCCCAGCATTTT. The whole variable domain, remainder taken from reference TRBV19 and TRBJ1-5, is DGGITQSPKYLFRKEGQNVTLSCEQNLNHDAMYWYRQDPGQGLRLIYYSQIVNDFQKGDIAEGYSVSREKKESFPLTVTSAQKNPTAFYLCASRWTGGTNQPQHFGDGTRLSIL.

J is TRBJ1-1 and V is TRBV5-5; D gene ambiguous. Germline loops: CDR1 SGHKS, CDR2 YYEKEE (reference sequence). V was clipped by 2 bases and J by 0 bases, with 8 bases between them. The CDR3 is 14 amino acids. The DNA of the CDR3 is TGTGCCAGCAGCTTTGGACGGTTGAACACTGAAGCTTTCTTT. Protein product: CASSFGRLNTEAFF.

The chain is built from TRBV29-1 and TRBJ2-3; 8 bases map to TRBD2. The germline V gene encodes CDR1 SQVTM and CDR2 ANQGSEA. CDR3 size: 15 residues. After removal of 2 bases from V and 6 bases from J, the junction contained 10 bases not matched to a gene. CDR3 in amino acids: CSVEPRGGRTDTQYF. CDR3 coding DNA: TGCAGCGTTGAACCCCGGGGGGGCCGTACGGATACGCAGTATTTT.

This clone has a handful of counts. The chain joins TRBV14 to TRBJ1-1; a weak D match, TRBD1 (5 bases). The CDR3 totals 14 residues. The germline gives CDR1 SGHDN, CDR2 FVKESK. V lost 0 bases, J lost 5 bases, and 10 bases lay in between. As DNA, the CDR3 is TGTGCCAGCAGCCAAGAGATACGGGGGACTGAAGCTTTCTTT. Encoded protein: CASSQEIRGTEAFF. Variable domain in full (rest from reference TRBV14 and TRBJ1-1): EAGVTQFPSHSVIEKGQTVTLRCDPISGHDNLYWYRRVMGKEIKFLLHFVKESKQDESGMPNNRFLAERTGGTYSTLKVQPAELEDSGVYFCASSQEIRGTEAFFGQGTRLTVV.

This clone showed up just a few times. V is TRBV30 and J is TRBJ1-1; no clear D gene. The CDR3 is 12 amino acids. Trimming removed 6 bases at V and 8 bases at J, with 16 bases between. Germline CDR1 and CDR2: GTSNPN and SVGIG (reference sequence). The CDR3 region has the DNA TGTGCCTGCCTAAGAGGGCCGAGGGAAGCTTTCTTT. It is translated as CACLRGPREAFF.

This clone showed up just a few times. The chain couples TRBV30 to TRBJ1-4; D is possibly TRBD1 (6 bases). Trimming stripped 2 bases from V and 8 bases from J, with 15 bases between. The germline V gene encodes CDR1 GTSNPN and CDR2 SVGIG (reference sequence). The CDR3 contains 14 residues. CDR3 DNA: TGTGCCTGGAGTAAACGGGGACACCCCGAAAAACTGTTTTTT. This translates into CAWSKRGHPEKLFF.